This T cell receptor (beta chain) comes out of a study of blood T cells in healthy people across ages. This clonotype was detected ten times or more. A second about 6 to 12 cycle PCR used barcoded and J-beta primers. MiXCR was run by TCRdb on the 5' RACE reads, yielding one entry per CDR3 protein. The table has about 780,000 distinct CDR3 sequences, around 25% seen once. Germline-derived CDR1 and CDR2 are MNHEY and SVGAGI. CDR3 size: 13 residues. With 5 bases removed from V and 5 bases from J, the gap between germline ends came to 12 bases. A further study also used this sample, focusing on T cells of mothers and their children.

The chain joins TRBV6-5 to TRBJ2-5; perhaps D is TRBD1 or TRBD2 (5 bases each). The TCR was taken from a boy between 10 and 17 years old in good health. The sample consisted of blood. The CDR3 region is CASSPGPRETQYF. CDR3 in DNA: TGTGCCAGCAGTCCGGGGCCGCGGGAGACCCAGTACTTC.